The 9 T cell receptor beta chains reported below all come from one sample, sequenced in a study of technical replicates of blood from several donors. Clones were sequenced by immunoSEQ multiplex PCR, and TCRdb holds only the in-frame ones, with some missing. The repertoire holds some 74,000 clones, with 95% as singletons. Sequenced material: T cells isolated from PBMCs. Receptor source: a human donor in good health.

The J gene is TRBJ2-6, the V gene TRBV28; 7 positions agree with TRBD2. CDR1 MDHEN and CDR2 SYDVKM come from the germline V gene. This CDR3 is built from 16 residues. The ends lost 3 bases at V and 1 base at J; junction bases unmatched: 3. The DNA of the CDR3 is TGTGCCAGCAGTTTCCTAGCGGATTCTGGGGCCAACGTCCTGACTTTC. Encoded protein: CASSFLADSGANVLTF.

The rearrangement uses TRBV7-2 and TRBJ1-1; no firm D call. The CDR3 has 15 amino acids. With 3 bases removed from V and 0 bases from J, the gap between germline ends came to 11 bases. Germline assignment: CDR1 SGHTA and CDR2 FQGNSA. The CDR3 DNA is TGTGCCAGCAGCTTCTCGGGGTTCCTGAACACTGAAGCTTTCTTT. Translation gives CASSFSGFLNTEAFF.

This chain's CDR3 is CASSSRYGTGAGHEQYF. DNA of the CDR3: TGTGCCAGCAGCTCGAGGTATGGGACAGGGGCTGGCCACGAGCAGTACTTC. The rearrangement joins TRBV11-2 to TRBJ2-7; 10 bases are a match to TRBD1. Germline-derived CDR1 and CDR2 are SGHAT and FQNNGV. J gave up 5 bases and V 4 bases, and 14 bases lay outside the gene matches. The CDR3 loop spans 17 amino acids. Based on the CDR3 plus reference TRBV11-2 and TRBJ2-7, the full variable domain is EAGVAQSPRYKIIEKRQSVAFWCNPISGHATLYWYQQILGQGPKLLIQFQNNGVVDDSQLPKDRFSAERLKGVDSTLKIQPAKLEDSAVYLCASSSRYGTGAGHEQYFGPGTRLTVT.

The V and J genes are TRBV11-1 and TRBJ2-7; D is unclear. The CDR3 contains 13 residues. Trimming pared 2 bases from V and 3 bases from J, leaving 8 bases between. Germline CDR1 and CDR2: SGHAT and FQDESV (reference sequence). The CDR3 sequence is CASSLWQDYEQYF. CDR3 nucleotides: TGTGCCAGCAGCTTATGGCAGGACTACGAGCAGTACTTC.

This chain joins TRBV18 and TRBJ2-7; maybe TRBD2 (5 bases). Germline CDR1 and CDR2: KGHSH and LQKENI. This CDR3 has 14 amino acids. V was cut by 0 bases and J by 7 bases, with 13 bases left in between. The CDR3 DNA sequence: TGTGCCAGCTCACCACCTTCGGTAAGGGAGGAGCAGTACTTC. Translation: CASSPPSVREEQYF.

This clone has just one count. The J gene is TRBJ1-5, the V gene TRBV7-8; TRBD1 agrees at 7 bases. The CDR3 has 15 amino acids. Germline CDR1 is SGHVS and CDR2 is FQNEAQ. Losses at the gene ends were 3 bases for V and 2 bases for J; bases not matched to a gene: 4. This CDR3 reads CASSFDTGGNQPQHF. In DNA form, the CDR3 reads TGTGCCAGCAGCTTCGATACAGGGGGCAATCAGCCCCAGCATTTT. Using reference TRBV7-8 and TRBJ1-5 for the parts outside the CDR3, the full variable domain is GAGVSQSPRYKVAKRGQDVALRCDPISGHVSLFWYQQALGQGPEFLTYFQNEAQLDKSGLPSDRFFAERPEGSVSTLKIQRTQQEDSAVYLCASSFDTGGNQPQHFGDGTRLSIL.

This clone was observed a single time. This chain joins TRBV11-3 and TRBJ2-1; weak D call: TRBD2 (6 bases). CDR1 and CDR2 (germline): SGHNT, YENEEA. V was pared by 5 bases and J by 0 bases, with 14 bases between. This CDR3 has 16 amino acids. The CDR3 is CASSRGLESSYNEQFF. The CDR3, as DNA: TGTGCCAGCAGCAGGGGACTCGAAAGCTCCTACAATGAGCAGTTCTTC.

The chain joins TRBV7-3 to TRBJ1-1; D might be TRBD1 (5 bases). Trimming took off 2 bases at V and 10 bases at J, with 11 bases between the two ends. The CDR3 has 12 amino acids. The germline gives CDR1 SGHTA, CDR2 FQGTGA. The CDR3 DNA reads as TGTGCCAGCAGCTTATTCGGACAAGGAGCTTTCTTT. Protein sequence: CASSLFGQGAFF. The complete variable domain, with remaining parts taken from reference TRBV7-3 and TRBJ1-1, reads GAGVSQTPSNKVTEKGKYVELRCDPISGHTALYWYRQSLGQGPEFLIYFQGTGAADDSGLPNDRFFAVRPEGSVSTLKIQRTERGDSAVYLCASSLFGQGAFFGQGTRLTVV.

The rearrangement links TRBV7-9 to TRBJ1-5, with 9 bases lining up with TRBD1. CDR1 is SEHNR, CDR2 FQNEAQ, per germline (reference sequence). Trimming at V came to 5 bases and at J to 4 bases, leaving 6 bases not matched to a gene. This CDR3 comprises 15 residues. The CDR3 nucleotides are TGTGCCAGCAGCGGAGGGACAGGGCTGAATCAGCCCCAGCATTTT. It codes for CASSGGTGLNQPQHF.